The 21 T cell receptor beta chains listed next were all sequenced from one sample in a study of T cells after yellow fever vaccination. MiXCR, run by TCRdb on the 5' RACE reads, gives a single entry per CDR3 protein. The repertoire includes some 250,000 distinct CDR3 sequences, about 3.5% of them detected once, and over 15% sits in the top ten. Material: PBMCs, obtained 15 days after the yellow fever booster vaccination. The receptor source for this set is a man between 18 and 35 years old who received the YFV17D yellow fever vaccine.

Comment on this clonotype: The conserved phenylalanine or tryptophan is not found at the CDR3 terminus, so this likely reflects a read error. The chain recombines TRBV5-1 with TRBJ2-1; D is unresolved. The CDR3 spans 15 residues. Germline V lookup: CDR1 SGHRS, CDR2 YFSETQ. V was shortened by 3 bases and J by 9 bases, with 19 bases between the two germline ends. CDR3 amino acids: CASSWAEPTDTEQFL. CDR3 bases: TGCGCCAGCAGCTGGGCCGAGCCTACCGACACTGAGCAGTTCTTA.

CDR3 coding DNA: TGTGCCAGTAGTCCCCTGATGGGCAACGGTGAAAAACTGTTTTTT. It codes for CASSPLMGNGEKLFF. The chain uses TRBV19 and TRBJ1-4; D unclear. The CDR3 consists of 15 residues. Trimming removed 5 bases from V and 7 bases from J, with 17 bases in between. Germline assignment: CDR1 LNHDA and CDR2 SQIVND (reference sequence).

In its sample, this clonotype was seen many times. CDR3 residues: CASSPGQTNEKLFF. The CDR3, as DNA: TGTGCCAGCTCACCGGGACAGACTAATGAAAAACTGTTTTTT. V is TRBV18 and J is TRBJ1-4; 7 nucleotides line up with TRBD1. CDR3 length: 14 residues. The germline gives CDR1 KGHSH, CDR2 LQKENI. V was clipped by 3 bases and J by 2 bases; unmatched bases: 0.

This clonotype was seen many times. V and J are TRBV4-2 and TRBJ2-7; perhaps TRBD2 as D (5 bases). Trimming took off 5 bases at V and 3 bases at J, with 11 bases between the two ends. The CDR3 covers 13 residues. Per germline, CDR1 LGHNA and CDR2 YNFKEQ. CDR3 amino acids: CASSADGGYEQYF. Here the CDR3 DNA reads TGTGCCAGCAGCGCTGACGGAGGCTACGAGCAGTACTTC.

This clonotype showed up many times. The chain carries TRBV7-2 and TRBJ1-2, with D maybe TRBD1 (6 bases). V was shortened by 5 bases and J by 2 bases, with 12 bases between the two germline ends. The CDR3 is 14 residues long. Germline CDR1 and CDR2: SGHTA and FQGNSA. CDR3: CASSRNQGNYGYTF. As DNA, the CDR3 is TGTGCCAGCAGCAGAAACCAGGGGAACTATGGCTACACCTTC. Drawing the rest from reference TRBV7-2 and TRBJ1-2, the complete variable domain is GAGVSQSPSNKVTEKGKDVELRCDPISGHTALYWYRQSLGQGLEFLIYFQGNSAPDKSGLPSDRFSAERTGGSVSTLTIQRTQQEDSAVYLCASSRNQGNYGYTFGSGTRLTVV.

Ten or more counts support this clonotype. The chain couples TRBV7-2 to TRBJ1-5; D ambiguous. CDR3 size: 14 residues. Germline V CDR1 and CDR2: SGHTA, FQGNSA. The V end was cut by 4 bases, the J end by 1 base, with 8 bases between. CDR3 in amino acids: CASSSVGSNQPQHF. CDR3 bases: TGTGCCAGCAGCTCGGTCGGCAGCAATCAGCCCCAGCATTTT.

This clonotype was seen ten or more times. V is TRBV6-2 or TRBV6-3 and J is TRBJ2-3; 9 bases agree with TRBD2. CDR1 and CDR2 from the germline V gene are MNHEY and SVGEGT. Trimming at V came to 6 bases and at J to 2 bases, leaving 12 bases not matched to a gene. CDR3 length equals 17 residues. The CDR3 coding sequence is TGTGCCAGCAGGCGTTTTCGTGCGGGGGGGTTCACAGATACGCAGTATTTT. Residues: CASRRFRAGGFTDTQYF.

V gene TRBV30 combines with J gene TRBJ1-1; D is undetermined. The CDR3 contains 14 residues. Germline V gives CDR1 GTSNPN, CDR2 SVGIG (reference sequence). Trimming left V 2 bases short and J 0 bases short, with 10 bases between. The CDR3 DNA is TGTGCCTGGAGTCTTGACCTTATGAACACTGAAGCTTTCTTT. This codes for CAWSLDLMNTEAFF.

This clonotype was seen many times. This chain uses TRBV6-5 with TRBJ1-6, with unresolved D. The length of the CDR3 is 14 residues. V was trimmed by 6 bases and J by 10 bases, leaving 16 bases between them. The germline CDR1 and CDR2 sequences are MNHEY and SVGAGI. The CDR3: CASSPIGMGSPLHF. CDR3 bases: TGTGCCAGCAGCCCGATAGGGATGGGCTCACCCCTCCACTTT.

This clonotype showed up many times. This chain connects TRBV6-1 to TRBJ2-7; 9 bases line up with TRBD1. The CDR3 is made up of 14 amino acids. Trimming removed 8 bases from V and 1 base from J; junction bases left unmatched: 6. Germline lookup yields CDR1 MNHNS and CDR2 SASEGT. The CDR3 coding sequence is TGTGCCAGCTGGGGACAGGGACTTTCCTACGAGCAGTACGTC. Its protein product is CASWGQGLSYEQYV.

This clonotype was seen many times. This sequence joins TRBV7-9 and TRBJ1-4, with D possibly TRBD1 on 5 matching bases. Germline V gives CDR1 SEHNR, CDR2 FQNEAQ (reference sequence). This CDR3 region has 16 residues. Between the trimmed V and J ends, which lost 5 bases and 3 bases, there was a span of 16 bases. The chain's CDR3 is CASSPTRVSANEKLFF. CDR3 coding DNA: TGTGCCAGCAGCCCAACCAGGGTATCGGCTAATGAAAAACTGTTTTTT.

On this clonotype: This may be a read error: a much more frequent sequence differs by one nucleotide. Without the conserved terminal phenylalanine or tryptophan, this CDR3 likely stems from a read error. The chain has TRBV7-6 and TRBJ1-1; D call uncertain. Trimming took 5 bases from V and 4 from J, leaving 11 bases between them. Germline values: CDR1 SGHVS, CDR2 FNYEAQ. The CDR3 is 13 residues long. The CDR3 loop reads CASSPTVGTEAFS. CDR3 bases: TGTGCCAGCAGCCCCACGGTGGGCACTGAAGCTTTCTCT.

The rearrangement joins TRBV5-6 to TRBJ1-6; tentatively, D is TRBD1 (5 bases). The CDR3 length is 15 residues. V dropped 4 bases and J dropped 2 bases, with 10 bases sitting between them. CDR1 is SGHDT, CDR2 YYEEEE, per germline. The CDR3 DNA is TGTGCCAGCAGCAGCGGGACGGCCTATAATTCACCCCTCCACTTT. It translates to CASSSGTAYNSPLHF.

This clonotype was seen at least ten times. The CDR3 nucleotides are TGTGCCAGCAGCCCCTTATCTAGCTCAGATACGCAGTATTTT. Protein product: CASSPLSSSDTQYF. The V gene is TRBV7-3, the J gene TRBJ2-3; tentative D call: TRBD2 (5 bases). The V end lost 5 bases, the J end lost 4 bases, and 13 bases lay between the germline ends. Germline lookup yields CDR1 SGHTA and CDR2 FQGTGA. This CDR3 contains 14 residues.

This clonotype was recorded at least ten times. This chain joins TRBV20-1 and TRBJ1-3; D unclear. This CDR3 region has 16 residues. Trimming took 0 bases from V and 2 from J, leaving 14 bases between them. CDR1 DFQATT and CDR2 SNEGSKA come from the germline V gene (reference sequence). The CDR3 protein is CSARDRLGNPGNTIYF. CDR3 coding DNA: TGCAGTGCTAGAGATCGCCTGGGAAACCCTGGAAACACCATATATTTT.

In its sample, this clonotype was seen many times. The chain joins TRBV12-3 or TRBV12-4 to TRBJ1-1; TRBD1 matches at 7 bases. The CDR3 length is 14 residues. V lost 4 bases and J lost 11; bases outside the gene matches: 13. The CDR3 DNA reads TGTGCCAGCAGTTCCTTCGGGACAGCGATTGCGGCTTTCTTT. Translated, it gives CASSSFGTAIAAFF.

J is TRBJ2-5 and V is TRBV5-1; 8 bases match TRBD2. The CDR3 sequence is 15 residues long. V dropped 0 bases and J dropped 5; count of bases not matched to a gene: 6. The germline CDR1 and CDR2 sequences are SGHRS and YFSETQ. In nucleotides, the CDR3 is TGCGCCAGCAGCTTGGCCGGGACTAGTTGGGAGACCCAGTACTTC. Its translation: CASSLAGTSWETQYF.

This clonotype occurred many times. CDR3 coding DNA: TGTGCCAGCAGTTACTCGGGCCGCAATCAGCCCCAGCATTTT. Protein sequence: CASSYSGRNQPQHF. This chain links TRBV6-6 with TRBJ1-5, with D unresolved. V lost 0 bases to trimming and J lost 2 bases, with 5 bases between them. The length of the CDR3 is 14 residues. The V gene's germline CDR1 is MNHNY and CDR2 SVGAGI (reference sequence).

This clonotype came up many times. The genes are TRBV7-2 and TRBJ2-1, with TRBD1 matching 9 bases. J lost 10 bases, V lost 0 bases, and 4 bases had no gene match. The CDR3 runs to 14 residues. Germline V gene data show CDR1 as SGHTA and CDR2 as FQGNSA. CDR3 sequence reads: CASSLARTGDEQFF. The CDR3 nucleotides read TGTGCCAGCAGCTTAGCAAGGACAGGGGACGAGCAGTTCTTC.

This clonotype was picked up many times. The V gene is TRBV6-7, the J gene TRBJ1-3; D might be TRBD1 (6 bases). TRBV6-7 is an ORF for which the function is uncertain. This CDR3 region has 16 residues. The V and J ends lost 5 bases and 0 bases respectively, with 14 bases between them. CDR3 bases: TGTGCCAGCAGTCCCCGAGACAGGAGCTCTGGAAACACCATATATTTT. Protein: CASSPRDRSSGNTIYF.

This clonotype was seen only a few times. The rearrangement uses TRBV10-3 and TRBJ2-6, with unresolved D. This CDR3 comprises 12 residues. CDR1 and CDR2 (germline): ENHRY, SYGVKD. The germline V and J ends were trimmed by 4 bases and 17 bases, with 15 bases remaining between them. CDR3 nucleotides: TGTGCCATCAGTGCTTCGATCGTCCAAATGACTTTC. Translating gives CAISASIVQMTF.